These 24 T cell receptor beta chains share one sample of origin, sequenced in a study of blood T cell repertoires in COVID-19. Some clones are missing from TCRdb's copy, which holds only in-frame ones; the method was immunoSEQ multiplex PCR. In the table there are under 200,000 clones, approximately 77% of which are singletons. The sequenced sample consisted of PBMCs or T cells enriched from blood (not recorded which). Receptors were obtained from a man aged 55 to 69 who had recovered from COVID-19.

The V gene is TRBV28, the J gene TRBJ2-5; 8 bases match TRBD2. Germline V gene data show CDR1 as MDHEN and CDR2 as SYDVKM. J lost 2 bases, V lost 1 base, and 3 bases had no gene match. The CDR3 is 15 residues long. The DNA of the CDR3 is TGTGCCAGCAGTTTATTACCTAGCGGGCAAGAGACCCAGTACTTC. Protein: CASSLLPSGQETQYF.

V is TRBV5-1 and J is TRBJ2-4; no clear D. CDR3 size: 19 residues. Trimming cost V 5 bases and J 0 bases, with 24 bases left between them. Germline CDR1 and CDR2: SGHRS and YFSETQ. The CDR3 protein is CASSHEARIQSLAKNIQYF. CDR3 DNA: TGCGCCAGCAGTCACGAGGCCCGGATCCAATCCCTAGCCAAAAACATTCAGTACTTC.

The genes are TRBV7-2 and TRBJ1-2, with D hard to call. The CDR3 totals 13 residues. Trimming removed 1 base from V and 2 bases from J, with 5 bases in between. Per germline, CDR1 SGHTA and CDR2 FQGNSA. The CDR3 region is CASSLGVNYGYTF. Here the CDR3 DNA reads TGTGCCAGCAGCTTAGGAGTGAACTATGGCTACACCTTC.

This clone was counted between two and nine times. CDR3 nucleotides: TGTGCCAGTAGTATAGGAAGGGGCCGTAGCGGGGAGCTGTTTTTT. Its protein is CASSIGRGRSGELFF. This rearrangement joins TRBV19 to TRBJ2-2, with D possibly being TRBD1 (5 bases). The V end lost 1 base, the J end lost 7 bases, and 13 bases lay between the germline ends. The CDR3 is made up of 15 amino acids. Germline CDR1 LNHDA, CDR2 SQIVND (reference sequence).

This clone has just a few counts. J is TRBJ1-2 and V is TRBV28, with TRBD1 matching over 9 bases. The germline gives CDR1 MDHEN, CDR2 SYDVKM. J gave up 8 bases and V 7 bases, and 14 bases lay outside the gene matches. The CDR3 contains 15 residues. The chain's CDR3 is CASIPSTGGLGGYTF. CDR3 DNA: TGTGCCAGCATCCCATCGACAGGGGGTCTTGGGGGCTACACCTTC.

This chain connects TRBV2 to TRBJ2-7, with 7 nucleotides matching TRBD1. The CDR3 sequence is 14 residues long. The V gene's germline CDR1 is SNHLY and CDR2 FYNNEI. V was pared by 7 bases and J by 0 bases, with 6 bases of the junction left unmatched. The CDR3 region has the DNA TGTGCCAGCAAGACTCAGGGGGACTCCTACGAGCAGTACTTC. This translates into CASKTQGDSYEQYF.

The CDR3 protein is CASSIGVASYETQYF. The CDR3 DNA follows: TGTGCCAGTAGTATCGGAGTGGCGTCCTACGAGACCCAGTACTTC. This chain joins TRBV19 and TRBJ2-5; D unresolved. This CDR3 is built from 15 residues. V was pared by 3 bases and J by 5 bases, with 16 bases between. Germline CDR1 LNHDA, CDR2 SQIVND (reference sequence).

The gene calls are TRBV27 and TRBJ2-7; 9 bases are shared with TRBD1. With V trimmed by 1 base and J by 3 bases, 4 bases remained unmatched. Looked up from germline, CDR1 is MNHEY and CDR2 is SMNVEV (reference sequence). The CDR3 loop spans 15 amino acids. CDR3 sequence: CASSLYGTGSYEQYF. In DNA form, the CDR3 reads TGTGCCAGCAGTTTATATGGGACAGGGAGCTACGAGCAGTACTTC.

The J gene is TRBJ1-6, the V gene TRBV2, with D tentatively TRBD1 (5 bases). Germline V gives CDR1 SNHLY, CDR2 FYNNEI. The CDR3 loop spans 15 amino acids. V was clipped by 2 bases and J by 5 bases, with 10 bases between them. The CDR3, as DNA: TGTGCCAGCAGTGAAACAGGATTAGATAATTCACCCCTCCACTTT. It specifies CASSETGLDNSPLHF.

The rearrangement joins TRBV6-5 to TRBJ1-3; unclear D gene. The CDR3 spans 14 residues. Germline V gene lookup returns CDR1 MNHEY and CDR2 SVGAGI. Trimming removed 8 bases at V and 1 base at J, with 12 bases between. The CDR3 region is CASYSLASGNTIYF. The CDR3 DNA follows: TGTGCCAGCTACTCGTTAGCGTCTGGAAACACCATATATTTT.

The CDR3 coding sequence is TGTGCCAGTGTGGACAGGGGGCGTGTGGCTTCACCCCTCCACTTT. Protein: CASVDRGRVASPLHF. The chain employs TRBV28 and TRBJ1-6; TRBD1 agrees at 11 bases. Unmatched junction bases numbered 10, after V lost 9 bases and J lost 9 bases. Per the germline V gene, CDR1 is MDHEN and CDR2 is SYDVKM. The CDR3 length is 15 residues.

The chain recombines TRBV5-4 with TRBJ1-1; D uncertain. V lost 4 bases and J lost 3, with 16 bases in between. CDR3 length equals 15 residues. Germline V CDR1 and CDR2: SGHNT, YYREEE (reference sequence). The CDR3 nucleotides are TGTGCCAGCAGCCCCGACGGGAGTAGCGACACTGAAGCTTTCTTT. Its protein is CASSPDGSSDTEAFF.

The gene calls are TRBV25-1 and TRBJ1-4; 9 nucleotides agree with TRBD1. Germline CDR1 reads MGHDK; CDR2 reads SYGVNS. J gave up 0 bases and V 0 bases, and 2 bases lay outside the gene matches. The CDR3 has 17 amino acids. This chain's CDR3 is CASSEYGTGPTNEKLFF. The CDR3 DNA follows: TGTGCCAGCAGTGAATATGGGACAGGGCCAACTAATGAAAAACTGTTTTTT.

V and J are TRBV27 and TRBJ2-3, with D possibly TRBD2 on 5 matching bases. V lost 5 bases to trimming and J lost 5 bases, with 14 bases between them. Germline CDR1 is MNHEY and CDR2 is SMNVEV (reference sequence). The CDR3 runs to 14 residues. The CDR3 is CASSPRRTRDTQYF. DNA of the CDR3: TGTGCCAGCAGTCCCCGGAGGACCCGAGATACGCAGTATTTT.

V usage is TRBV19 and J usage is TRBJ1-1; TRBD1 matches 8 bases. V trimming: 5 bases; J trimming: 1 base; junction bases outside the gene matches: 12. This CDR3 has 17 residues. Germline values: CDR1 LNHDA, CDR2 SQIVND (reference sequence). The DNA of the CDR3 is TGTGCCAGTAGTCCCTGGACAGGGCCTCTGGAGAACACTGAAGCTTTCTTT. It encodes CASSPWTGPLENTEAFF.

The V and J genes are TRBV5-1 and TRBJ2-2, with D unresolved. The V gene lost 1 base and the J gene lost 4 bases, with 5 bases spanning the gap. The CDR3 runs to 13 residues. CDR1 and CDR2 (germline): SGHRS, YFSETQ. CDR3 protein: CASSLISTGELFF. CDR3 DNA: TGCGCCAGCAGCTTGATCTCCACCGGGGAGCTGTTTTTT.

V gene TRBV7-9 combines with J gene TRBJ1-4, with 7 positions matching TRBD1. J gave up 8 bases and V 5 bases, and 14 bases lay outside the gene matches. Looked up from germline, CDR1 is SEHNR and CDR2 is FQNEAQ (reference sequence). This CDR3 region has 16 residues. In nucleotides, the CDR3 is TGTGCCAGCAGCGACCGGAGGACAGGTTTAGACGAAAAACTGTTTTTT. Translating it yields CASSDRRTGLDEKLFF.

The chain uses TRBV7-2 and TRBJ2-7; 12 bases are a match to TRBD2. The CDR3 is 17 amino acids. Germline CDR1 reads SGHTA; CDR2 reads FQGNSA. J gave up 0 bases and V 4 bases, and 7 bases lay outside the gene matches. CDR3 amino acids: CASSSQASGGASYEQYF. The CDR3 DNA follows: TGTGCCAGCAGCTCTCAAGCTAGCGGGGGGGCCTCCTACGAGCAGTACTTC. Full variable domain (missing parts from reference TRBV7-2 and TRBJ2-7): GAGVSQSPSNKVTEKGKDVELRCDPISGHTALYWYRQSLGQGLEFLIYFQGNSAPDKSGLPSDRFSAERTGGSVSTLTIQRTQQEDSAVYLCASSSQASGGASYEQYFGPGTRLTVT.

The rearrangement joins TRBV3-1 (or the pseudogene TRBV3-2) to TRBJ2-3; 10 bases are a match to TRBD2. V dropped 4 bases and J dropped 2; count of bases not matched to a gene: 3. This CDR3 region has 15 residues. CDR1 and CDR2 (germline): LGHDT, YNNKEL (reference sequence). This CDR3 is CASSRGLADTDTQYF. The CDR3 DNA follows: TGTGCCAGCAGCCGCGGACTAGCGGACACAGATACGCAGTATTTT.

The chain has TRBV29-1 and TRBJ2-3; a weak D match, TRBD2 (5 bases). Germline CDR1 SQVTM, CDR2 ANQGSEA. The ends were cut back, 6 bases at V and 5 bases at J, with 9 bases in the middle. The CDR3 extends over 11 amino acids. CDR3 region: CSVEGGDTQYF. CDR3 nucleotide sequence: TGCAGCGTCGAGGGTGGAGATACGCAGTATTTT.

This clone is a singleton in its sample. The sample carries other DNA sequences with the same CDR3. The chain joins TRBV7-3 to TRBJ1-1; 7 bases align to TRBD1. V lost 2 bases to trimming and J lost 5 bases; unmatched junction nucleotides: 2. Germline values: CDR1 SGHTA, CDR2 FQGTGA. CDR3 length equals 13 residues. DNA for the CDR3: TGTGCCAGCAGCTTAGACAGGGTTACTGAAGCTTTCTTT. Translated, it gives CASSLDRVTEAFF.

The chain employs TRBV5-1 and TRBJ2-7, with D perhaps TRBD1 (5 bases). Germline V CDR1 and CDR2: SGHRS, YFSETQ. This CDR3 is 14 amino acids long. V lost 4 bases and J lost 1, with 12 bases in between. The CDR3 nucleotides are TGCGCCAGCAGCATACAGGCCCTGTCCTACGAGCAGTACTTC. Protein product: CASSIQALSYEQYF. Full variable domain (rest looked up from reference TRBV5-1 and TRBJ2-7): KAGVTQTPRYLIKTRGQQVTLSCSPISGHRSVSWYQQTPGQGLQFLFEYFSETQRNKGNFPGRFSGRQFSNSRSEMNVSTLELGDSALYLCASSIQALSYEQYFGPGTRLTVT.

The chain couples TRBV2 to TRBJ2-7, with TRBD1 matching over 7 bases. The CDR3 totals 14 residues. Germline-derived CDR1 and CDR2 are SNHLY and FYNNEI. V trimming: 3 bases; J trimming: 1 base; junction bases outside the gene matches: 3. Here the CDR3 DNA reads TGTGCCAGCAGTGATGGCAGGGGGTCCTACGAGCAGTACTTC. Protein sequence: CASSDGRGSYEQYF.

The chain recombines TRBV7-2 with TRBJ2-2; TRBD1 aligns across 8 bases. This CDR3 region has 14 residues. V lost 6 bases to trimming and J lost 6 bases; unmatched junction nucleotides: 6. Per germline, CDR1 SGHTA and CDR2 FQGNSA. CDR3 DNA: TGTGCCAGCAGACCGGACAGGGAGGCCGGGGAGCTGTTTTTT. Its translation: CASRPDREAGELFF.